The 28 T cell receptor beta chains below come from one sample, sequenced in a study of shared clonotypes between healthy human individuals. The method was immunoSEQ multiplex PCR; TCRdb's version includes in-frame clones alone and lacks a portion of them. The sample yields about 1 million clones, roughly 80% seen once. The sample consisted of memory CD4+ T cells sorted from blood. Specified subset: CD45RA-negative fraction. The receptor set was obtained from a man between 18 and 35 years old in good health.

V is TRBV2 and J is TRBJ2-1, with 7 bases aligning to TRBD2. CDR3 size: 13 residues. Germline-derived CDR1 and CDR2 are SNHLY and FYNNEI. The V segment lost 5 bases and the J segment 12 bases; nucleotides outside the gene matches: 10. CDR3 residues: CASSFQERGGQFF. CDR3 DNA: TGTGCCAGCAGTTTCCAAGAGCGGGGAGGGCAGTTCTTC.

DNA for the CDR3: TGTGCCAGCTTAGCTGGGTTGGGAGAGACCCAGTACTTC. Encoded protein: CASLAGLGETQYF. The V and J genes are TRBV2 and TRBJ2-5; no definite D call. The germline V gene encodes CDR1 SNHLY and CDR2 FYNNEI. The CDR3 is 13 amino acids. Trimming removed 8 bases at V and 4 bases at J, with 14 bases between.

The rearrangement links TRBV18 to TRBJ2-5, with a possible D match to TRBD1 (6 bases). CDR3 length: 14 amino acids. The V gene's germline CDR1 is KGHSH and CDR2 LQKENI. Trimming took 2 bases from V and 2 from J, leaving 9 bases between them. The CDR3 protein is CASSPGQPQETQYF. In DNA form, the CDR3 reads TGTGCCAGCTCACCAGGACAGCCGCAAGAGACCCAGTACTTC.

The chain employs TRBV6-5 and TRBJ2-2; TRBD1 is a possible D gene (7 bases). The CDR3 runs to 15 residues. Trimming stripped 6 bases from V and 8 bases from J, with 19 bases between. Germline CDR1 and CDR2: MNHEY and SVGAGI. CDR3 coding DNA: TGTGCCAGCAGACTCGAGACAGGGAGGTTGGGGGAGCTGTTTTTT. It translates to CASRLETGRLGELFF.

This clone was detected only a few times. The same CDR3 is also encoded by other DNA sequences in this sample. J is TRBJ1-2 and V is TRBV7-9; 7 positions match TRBD1. This CDR3 has 13 residues. V lost 5 bases, J lost 4 bases, and 4 bases stayed unmatched. The germline V gene has CDR1 SEHNR and CDR2 FQNEAQ (reference sequence). In DNA form, the CDR3 reads TGTGCCAGCAGCCGAGGGACAGTCTATGGCTACACCTTC. Encoded protein: CASSRGTVYGYTF.

The V and J genes are TRBV2 and TRBJ2-1; no reliable D call. CDR1 SNHLY and CDR2 FYNNEI come from the germline V gene. The length of the CDR3 is 11 residues. V lost 6 bases to trimming and J lost 7 bases, with 7 bases between them. The CDR3, as DNA: TGTGCCAGCAGCAACGGGAATGAGCAGTTCTTC. This encodes CASSNGNEQFF.

In this sample, this clone turned up a few times. The CDR3 sequence: CASTSMVGSLEKLFF. CDR3 sequence (DNA): TGTGCCAGTACCTCAATGGTGGGCAGTTTGGAAAAACTGTTTTTT. The chain carries TRBV19 and TRBJ1-4; unclear D gene. CDR3 length: 15 amino acids. The V end was cut by 7 bases, the J end by 8 bases, with 20 bases between. Germline CDR1 LNHDA, CDR2 SQIVND (reference sequence).

The rearrangement uses TRBV7-2 and TRBJ2-7; weak D call: TRBD2 (5 bases). This CDR3 spans 16 amino acids. CDR1 and CDR2 from the germline V gene are SGHTA and FQGNSA. The V end was cut by 1 base, the J end by 1 base, with 14 bases between. The CDR3 is CASSLVFGGLSYEQYF. For the CDR3, the DNA is TGTGCCAGCAGCTTAGTATTCGGCGGGCTGTCCTACGAGCAGTACTTC.

The chain is built from TRBV5-1 and TRBJ2-6; possibly TRBD1 or TRBD2 for D (5 bases each). V was pared by 4 bases and J by 2 bases, with 10 bases between. The CDR3 is 15 amino acids. Per the germline V gene, CDR1 is SGHRS and CDR2 is YFSETQ. CDR3 in amino acids: CASSLGTPGANVLTF. CDR3 DNA sequence: TGCGCCAGCAGCCTCGGGACCCCTGGGGCCAACGTCCTGACTTTC.

To note about this clone: A read error may account for a junction end that differs from germline. This CDR3 is CASSLAGAGLGETQYF. The CDR3 nucleotides are TGTGCTAGCAGCTTAGCCGGTGCGGGGCTGGGAGAGACCCAGTACTTC. This chain joins TRBV7-7 and TRBJ2-5, with D tentatively TRBD2 (6 bases). The germline V gene encodes CDR1 SSHAT and CDR2 FNYEAQ (reference sequence). This CDR3 region has 16 residues.

The V and J genes are TRBV25-1 and TRBJ2-1; the D is unclear. CDR1 and CDR2 from the germline V gene are MGHDK and SYGVNS. V shed 10 bases and J shed 0 bases, with 13 bases lying between them. The CDR3 is 14 residues long. This CDR3 is CATITSSSYNEQFF. Here the CDR3 DNA reads TGTGCCACCATAACATCGAGCTCCTACAATGAGCAGTTCTTC.

V is TRBV19 and J is TRBJ1-6; D may be TRBD1 (5 bases). There are 13 residues in the CDR3. Germline values: CDR1 LNHDA, CDR2 SQIVND (reference sequence). V lost 6 bases and J lost 13, with 16 bases in between. For the CDR3, the DNA is TGTGCCAGTAGCACTGGGACTCTTACTCCCCTCCACTTT. This codes for CASSTGTLTPLHF.

This chain links TRBV28 with TRBJ2-5; TRBD2 agrees at 8 bases. The CDR3 extends over 16 amino acids. Germline-derived CDR1 and CDR2 are MDHEN and SYDVKM. V lost 3 bases to trimming and J lost 3 bases; unmatched junction nucleotides: 9. The DNA for the CDR3 is TGTGCCAGCAGTTTGGCGGGGGGCCCGGTGAAAGAGACCCAGTACTTC. As protein: CASSLAGGPVKETQYF.

This chain uses TRBV6-6 with TRBJ1-6, with D unclear. CDR1 is MNHNY, CDR2 SVGAGI, per germline (reference sequence). There are 14 residues in the CDR3. Trimming pared 6 bases from V and 8 bases from J, leaving 14 bases between. The CDR3 spells CASSPTRTHSPLHF. CDR3 sequence (DNA): TGTGCCAGCAGCCCCACCAGGACCCATTCACCCCTCCACTTT.

This clone was detected only a few times. The chain has TRBV5-6 and TRBJ2-1; tentative D call: TRBD2 (5 bases). Trimming pared 4 bases from V and 9 bases from J, leaving 20 bases between. CDR1 and CDR2 from the germline V gene are SGHDT and YYEEEE. This CDR3 spans 15 amino acids. The CDR3 bases are TGTGCCAGCAGCGAAGGACTGGGAGTCACGGGTGAGCAGTTCTTC. This codes for CASSEGLGVTGEQFF.

With regard to this clone: Other DNA sequences of this sample code for an identical CDR3. The chain recombines TRBV18 with TRBJ1-1; a weak D match, TRBD1 (5 bases). V shed 6 bases and J shed 1 base, with 9 bases lying between them. CDR1 KGHSH and CDR2 LQKENI come from the germline V gene. The CDR3 sequence is 13 residues long. The CDR3 loop reads CASSQRGNTEAFF. The CDR3 nucleotides read TGTGCCAGCTCCCAGAGGGGGAACACTGAAGCTTTCTTT.

A word on this clone: Other DNA sequences from this sample encode an identical CDR3 as well. This sequence joins TRBV2 and TRBJ2-1, with 10 bases matching TRBD1. CDR3 length: 15 amino acids. Germline V gene lookup returns CDR1 SNHLY and CDR2 FYNNEI. The V segment lost 4 bases and the J segment 3 bases; nucleotides outside the gene matches: 3. This CDR3 reads CASSGDRGSYNEQFF. The CDR3 region has the DNA TGTGCCAGCAGTGGGGACAGGGGAAGCTACAATGAGCAGTTCTTC.

The chain uses TRBV28 and TRBJ1-3, with D uncertain. The CDR3 has 11 amino acids. The V end was cut by 10 bases, the J end by 9 bases, with 13 bases between. The germline CDR1 and CDR2 sequences are MDHEN and SYDVKM. The CDR3 DNA is TGTGCCACGGTGCGGAGCCCCACCATATATTTT. Translation gives CATVRSPTIYF.

V is TRBV5-1 and J is TRBJ2-3; 10 nucleotides line up with TRBD2. Germline V gene data show CDR1 as SGHRS and CDR2 as YFSETQ. The CDR3 spans 16 residues. With V trimmed by 5 bases and J by 4 bases, 10 bases remained unmatched. The CDR3 sequence: CASRELAGAEADTQYF. The CDR3 DNA reads TGCGCCAGCAGGGAGCTAGCGGGGGCAGAAGCAGATACGCAGTATTTT.

The gene calls are TRBV6-1 and TRBJ1-5, with TRBD1 identical over 9 bases. The CDR3 has 13 residues. J was trimmed by 6 bases and V by 5 bases; bases with no gene match: 2. Germline V gene data show CDR1 as MNHNS and CDR2 as SASEGT. Here the CDR3 DNA reads TGTGCCAGCAGTAGGGACAGGGCTCAGCCCCAGCATTTT. Amino acid sequence: CASSRDRAQPQHF.

This rearrangement joins TRBV9 to TRBJ2-5; the D gene is possibly TRBD2 (6 bases). The CDR3 runs 15 residues. Germline CDR1 and CDR2: SGDLS and YYNGEE. Trimming removed 3 bases from V and 5 bases from J, with 17 bases in between. For the CDR3, the DNA is TGTGCCAGCAGCGCGGGAGACAGCCCGGCGGAGACCCAGTACTTC. This translates into CASSAGDSPAETQYF. The whole variable domain, remainder taken from reference TRBV9 and TRBJ2-5, is DSGVTQTPKHLITATGQRVTLRCSPRSGDLSVYWYQQSLDQGLQFLIQYYNGEERAKGNILERFSAQQFPDLHSELNLSSLELGDSALYFCASSAGDSPAETQYFGPGTRLLVL.

The CDR3 loop is CASSEEAASNSPLHF. As DNA, the CDR3 is TGTGCCAGCAGTGAAGAGGCCGCCTCTAATTCACCCCTCCACTTT. The chain joins TRBV2 to TRBJ1-6; D remains ambiguous. This CDR3 comprises 15 residues. Germline values: CDR1 SNHLY, CDR2 FYNNEI. V was shortened by 1 base and J by 6 bases, with 10 bases between the two germline ends.

V and J are TRBV6-1 and TRBJ2-5, with TRBD2 matching over 9 bases. This CDR3 contains 15 residues. Germline V gives CDR1 MNHNS, CDR2 SASEGT. Unmatched junction bases numbered 7, after V lost 7 bases and J lost 1 base. The CDR3 DNA reads as TGTGCCAGCATCCGAGCGGGGGGAGGCCAAGAGACCCAGTACTTC. Encoded protein: CASIRAGGGQETQYF.

This chain links TRBV28 with TRBJ1-2, with D perhaps TRBD1 (5 bases). Germline lookup yields CDR1 MDHEN and CDR2 SYDVKM. The V end lost 2 bases, the J end lost 7 bases, and 14 bases lay between the germline ends. The CDR3 consists of 14 residues. CDR3 DNA sequence: TGTGCCAGCAGTTTACTTGGGGGGAGGGTTGGCTACACCTTC. It encodes CASSLLGGRVGYTF.

This clone has only a few counts. The V gene is TRBV5-8, the J gene TRBJ1-5; D might be TRBD1 (5 bases). Trimming took off 4 bases at V and 1 base at J, with 18 bases between the two ends. This CDR3 is 17 amino acids long. CDR1 and CDR2 (germline): SGHTS, YDEGEE. The CDR3 loop is CASSPGVERQSNQPQHF. In DNA, the CDR3 is TGTGCCAGCAGCCCCGGGGTTGAGAGACAGAGCAATCAGCCCCAGCATTTT.

J is TRBJ2-3 and V is TRBV14, with D tentatively TRBD2 (6 bases). V dropped 4 bases and J dropped 0 bases, with 14 bases sitting between them. Germline CDR1 and CDR2: SGHDN and FVKESK. The CDR3 sequence is 16 residues long. CDR3 in amino acids: CASSPGTVPSTDTQYF. CDR3 DNA: TGTGCCAGCAGCCCCGGGACTGTCCCAAGCACAGATACGCAGTATTTT.

Only one count was recorded for this clone. The rearrangement links TRBV10-3 to TRBJ2-2; no clear D gene. V lost 8 bases and J lost 6, with 10 bases in between. Germline CDR1 ENHRY, CDR2 SYGVKD. CDR3 length equals 12 residues. In DNA, the CDR3 is TGTGCCATCGCGCAGGCGTCCGGGGAGCTGTTTTTT. This translates into CAIAQASGELFF.

The gene calls are TRBV28 and TRBJ1-1, with D possibly matching TRBD1 (5 bases). This CDR3 region has 14 residues. V was trimmed by 3 bases and J by 2 bases, leaving 10 bases between them. Germline CDR1 reads MDHEN; CDR2 reads SYDVKM. The CDR3 loop is CASSFGGKNTEAFF. CDR3 sequence (DNA): TGTGCCAGCAGTTTTGGGGGGAAAAACACTGAAGCTTTCTTT.